This T cell receptor (beta chain) was documented in a study of blood T cell repertoires in COVID-19. As for the study in general: PBMCs, B-cell-depleted T cells, or T cells provided the cDNA or gDNA that made up the material.

CDR3 length equals 16 residues. Germline trimming cut 0 bases from V and 1 base from J; bases unmatched to any gene: 5. Germline V gene data show CDR1 as KGHDR and CDR2 as SFDVKD. In the original workflow: Amplification from reference gene primers served as the basis for estimated nucleated cell counts. Some clones are missing from TCRdb's copy, which holds only in-frame ones; the method was immunoSEQ multiplex PCR. Clone size and the V and J calls come from that table; the DNA yielded D and trimming. The sample records about 43,000 clones, about 88% being singletons. The sample was peripheral blood. The sequence was collected from a human donor in a cohort sampled during active COVID-19. V gene TRBV24-1 combines with J gene TRBJ2-7, with 7 bases fitting TRBD1. CDR3 sequence: CATSDLSDRTSYEQYF. The CDR3 DNA reads TGTGCCACCAGTGATTTGTCGGACAGGACTTCCTACGAGCAGTACTTC.